This note documents a single T cell receptor (beta chain) sequence. The antigen is unknown. The PCR employed 60 Vbeta primers together with 13 Jbeta primers. The table came from immunoSEQ multiplex PCR; TCRdb's copy has only in-frame clones and leaves some out. Of about 210,000 clones listed, roughly 78% were seen once; the top ten hold more than 0.45%. The data originate from a study of cytomegalovirus exposure and HLA in healthy donors. Study-level background: In a previous analysis, around 120 million unique TCR beta sequences were found from 150 million to 200 million T cells. Study conclusions and caveats: Association of 15,000 to 20,000 TCR beta sequences with HLA alleles was found at 0.05 false discovery rate in a later analysis. In an earlier analysis, in some 600 donors, most V segments appeared productive either ~87% or ~30% of the time. The study flagged about 150 TCR beta chains as cytomegalovirus-associated.

The trim removed 3 bases at V and 2 bases at J, leaving 4 bases unmatched. The V gene's germline CDR1 is SEHNR and CDR2 FQNEAQ (reference sequence). The CDR3 is 15 amino acids. The receptor was isolated from a boy younger than 18 in good health and CMV-seronegative. This chain joins TRBV7-9 and TRBJ2-1, with 7 bases matching TRBD1. Sequences were obtained from PBMCs. CDR3 region: CASSFLTGPYNEQFF. DNA for the CDR3: TGTGCCAGCAGCTTTTTGACAGGGCCCTACAATGAGCAGTTCTTC.